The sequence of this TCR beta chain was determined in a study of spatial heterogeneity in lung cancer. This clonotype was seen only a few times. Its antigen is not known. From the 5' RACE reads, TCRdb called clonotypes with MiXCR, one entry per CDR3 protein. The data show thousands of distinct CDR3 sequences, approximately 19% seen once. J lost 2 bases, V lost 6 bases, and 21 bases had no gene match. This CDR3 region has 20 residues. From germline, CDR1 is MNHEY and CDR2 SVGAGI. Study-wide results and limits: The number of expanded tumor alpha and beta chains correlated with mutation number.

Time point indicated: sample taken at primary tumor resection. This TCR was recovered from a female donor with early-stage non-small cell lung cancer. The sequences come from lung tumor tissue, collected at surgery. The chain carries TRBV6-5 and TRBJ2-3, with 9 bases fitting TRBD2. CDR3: CASSARVPGWRGGATDTQYF. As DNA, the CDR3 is TGTGCCAGCAGCGCCAGAGTCCCGGGATGGCGCGGGGGGGCCACAGATACGCAGTATTTT.